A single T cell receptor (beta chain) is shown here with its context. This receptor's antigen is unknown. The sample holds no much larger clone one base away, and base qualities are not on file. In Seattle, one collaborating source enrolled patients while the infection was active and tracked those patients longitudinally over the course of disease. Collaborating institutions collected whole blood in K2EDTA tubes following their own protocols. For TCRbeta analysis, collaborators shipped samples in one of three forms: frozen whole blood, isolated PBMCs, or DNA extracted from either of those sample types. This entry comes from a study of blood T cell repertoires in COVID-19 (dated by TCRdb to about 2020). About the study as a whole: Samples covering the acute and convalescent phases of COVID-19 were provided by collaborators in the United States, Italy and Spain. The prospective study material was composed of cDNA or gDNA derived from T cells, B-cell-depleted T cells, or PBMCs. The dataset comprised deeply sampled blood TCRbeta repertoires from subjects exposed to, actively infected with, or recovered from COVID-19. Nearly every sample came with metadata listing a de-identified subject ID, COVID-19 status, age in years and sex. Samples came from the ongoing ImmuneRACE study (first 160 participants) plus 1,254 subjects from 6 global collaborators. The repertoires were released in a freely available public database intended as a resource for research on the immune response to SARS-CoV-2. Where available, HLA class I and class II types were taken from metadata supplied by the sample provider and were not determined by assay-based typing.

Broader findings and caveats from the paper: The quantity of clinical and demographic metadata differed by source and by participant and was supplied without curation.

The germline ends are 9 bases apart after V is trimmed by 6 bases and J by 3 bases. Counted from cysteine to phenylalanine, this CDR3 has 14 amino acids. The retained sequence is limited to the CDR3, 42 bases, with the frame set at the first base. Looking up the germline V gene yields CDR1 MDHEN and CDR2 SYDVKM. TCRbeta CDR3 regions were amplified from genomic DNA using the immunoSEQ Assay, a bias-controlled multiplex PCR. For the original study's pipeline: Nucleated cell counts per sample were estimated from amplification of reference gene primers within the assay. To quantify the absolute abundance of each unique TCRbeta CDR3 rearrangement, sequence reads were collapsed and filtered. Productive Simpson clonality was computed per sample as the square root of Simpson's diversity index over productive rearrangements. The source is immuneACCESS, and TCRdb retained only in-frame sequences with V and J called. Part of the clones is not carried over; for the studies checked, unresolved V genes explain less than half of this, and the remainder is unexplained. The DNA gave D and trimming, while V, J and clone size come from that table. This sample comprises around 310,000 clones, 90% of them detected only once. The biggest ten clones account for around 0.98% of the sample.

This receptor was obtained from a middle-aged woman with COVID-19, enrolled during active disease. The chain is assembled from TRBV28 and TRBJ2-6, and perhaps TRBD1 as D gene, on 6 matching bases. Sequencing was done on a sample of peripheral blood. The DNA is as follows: TGTGCCAGCAGAGGGGGTGGTGGGGCCAACGTCCTGACTTTC. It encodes CASRGGGGANVLTF.